The rows below give T cell receptor beta chains drawn from one sample of a study of blood T cell repertoires in COVID-19. Data came from immunoSEQ multiplex PCR; TCRdb stores just in-frame clones and leaves some out. The data show some 200,000 clones, around 83% seen once. The sample taken for sequencing was peripheral blood. The origin of the receptors is a woman aged 40 to 50 with acute or convalescent COVID-19. The CDR3 runs from the conserved cysteine through the conserved F or W. D genes are given only for firm matches. Not all rows give a size; the values are once, few, many and, for expanded clones, a class.

v_gene	d_gene	j_gene	abundance	CDR3nt	CDR3aa
TRBV19	.	TRBJ1-5	.	TGTGCCAGTAGTCCCCGCGTAGGGGGCAATCAGCCCCAGCATTTT	CASSPRVGGNQPQHF
TRBV28	TRBD1	TRBJ2-2	.	TGTGCCAGCAGTTTCAGGGGGCGGAACGCCGGGGAGCTGTTTTTT	CASSFRGRNAGELFF
TRBV18	TRBD1	TRBJ1-5	.	TGTGCCAGCTCACCAGGGACAGGGGGGTACGGCAATCAGCCCCAGCATTTT	CASSPGTGGYGNQPQHF
TRBV6-6	TRBD1	TRBJ1-1	.	TGTGCCAGCACCCTACTGACAGGGTCTGAAGCTTTCTTT	CASTLLTGSEAFF
TRBV5-4	TRBD2	TRBJ2-3	.	TGTGCCAGCAGCGCTGCGCTAGCGGGGGAGCCTACGCAGTATTTT	CASSAALAGEPTQYF
TRBV28	.	TRBJ1-6	.	TGTGCCAGCAGTTTAATTAATATTAATAATTCACCCCTCCACTTT	CASSLININNSPLHF
TRBV28	.	TRBJ2-2	.	TGTGCCAGCAGACAGAAAACCGGGACATCCACCGGGGAGCTGTTTTTT	CASRQKTGTSTGELFF
TRBV7-9	TRBD1	TRBJ2-7	.	TGTGCCAGCAGCTTTGCGGGACAGGGGGCCTCCTACGAGCAGTACTTC	CASSFAGQGASYEQYF
TRBV5-3	TRBD2	TRBJ2-1	.	TGTGCCAGAAGCGTACCGGGACTAGCGGGGTCCTTCGAGTTCTTC	CARSVPGLAGSFEFF
TRBV30	.	TRBJ1-1	.	TGTGCCTGGAGGAGAACAGGGTCGACTGAAGCTTTCTTT	CAWRRTGSTEAFF
TRBV27	TRBD1	TRBJ1-5	.	TGTGCCAGCAGTAAAACAGGGGGCTATCAGCCCCAGCATTTT	CASSKTGGYQPQHF
TRBV19	TRBD1	TRBJ1-6	.	TGTGCCAGTTGTCGGGACAGCCATTCACCCCTCCACTTT	CASCRDSHSPLHF
TRBV11-1	.	TRBJ2-7	.	TGTGCCAGCAGCTTAGCGGCGGCCTTTGATGGCGAGCAGTACTTC	CASSLAAAFDGEQYF
TRBV5-4	.	TRBJ1-2	once	TGTGCCAGCAGCTTGGCGGCCGCGGAGCCGGGCTACACCTTC	CASSLAAAEPGYTF
TRBV28	TRBD2	TRBJ2-5	.	TGTGCCAGCAGTTTATCAGCGGGGGGGCTCCCGGCCCAAGAGACCCAGTACTTC	CASSLSAGGLPAQETQYF
TRBV11-2	.	TRBJ1-5	.	TGTGCCAGCAGCTATAGTGGAGGAAGTCAGCCCCAGCATTTT	CASSYSGGSQPQHF
TRBV11-1	.	TRBJ2-2	many	TGTGCCAGCAGCTTAGGACAGGACACCGGGGAGCTGTTTTTT	CASSLGQDTGELFF
TRBV5-1	TRBD1	TRBJ1-4	.	TGCGCCAGCAGCCAGCTGGGGACAGGGTACGAAAAACTGTTTTTT	CASSQLGTGYEKLFF
TRBV29-1	TRBD1	TRBJ2-1	.	TGCAGCCCTCGGGGGGGGGACAGGGGCCCCCTAAGGTACATTGAGCAGTTCTTC	CSPRGGDRGPLRYIEQFF
TRBV6-5	.	TRBJ1-3	few	TGTGCCACCATTAGCTCTGGAAACACCATATATTTT	CATISSGNTIYF
TRBV12-3/TRBV12-4	.	TRBJ1-1	.	TGTGCCAGCAGTTTTGCCAGGGCCCCTTTCTTT	CASSFARAPFF
TRBV5-1	TRBD1	TRBJ2-7	once	TGCGCCAGCAGCTTGGTGGGGACAGGAGTGGACGAGCAGTACTTC	CASSLVGTGVDEQYF
TRBV3-1/TRBV3-2	TRBD2	TRBJ2-3	.	TGTGCCAGCAGCCACCTAGCGGGAGGGCTCGTAGATACGCAGTATTTT	CASSHLAGGLVDTQYF
TRBV14	TRBD1	TRBJ1-4	once	TGTGCCAGCAGCCAGTCTCCGGGACAGTTTAATGAAAAACTGTTTTTT	CASSQSPGQFNEKLFF
TRBV11-3	.	TRBJ2-2	.	TGTGCCAGCAGCTTGGGCGGGACGCTTGCCGGGGAGCTGTTTTTT	CASSLGGTLAGELFF
TRBV7-6	.	TRBJ1-2	.	TGTGCCAGCAGCCAACAGGTGGGGGCGGACTATGGCTACACCTTC	CASSQQVGADYGYTF
TRBV7-8	.	TRBJ1-5	once	TGTGCCAGCAGCTTAGGGCAGGGGTATCAGCCCCAGCATTTT	CASSLGQGYQPQHF
TRBV24-1	TRBD2	TRBJ2-1	.	TGTGCCACCAGTGATTTACCGGGGGGACTAGCGGGAGAGTTAAGCTCCTACAATGAGCAGTTCTTC	CATSDLPGGLAGELSSYNEQFF
TRBV7-2	.	TRBJ2-7	.	TGTGCCAGCAGCTTCCACGCGTCAGGGCTCTACGAGCAGTACTTC	CASSFHASGLYEQYF
TRBV29-1	.	TRBJ2-7	.	TGCAGCGTTGAATTAGCGGATCAATCCTACGAGCAGTACTTC	CSVELADQSYEQYF
TRBV11-2	.	TRBJ2-2	.	TGTGCCAGCAGCACGACTAAGCTCCGCACCGGGGAGCTGTTTTTT	CASSTTKLRTGELFF
TRBV27	.	TRBJ2-3	.	TGTGCCAGCTCCCCTTTCACAGATACGCAGTATTTT	CASSPFTDTQYF
TRBV10-3	TRBD1	TRBJ1-4	once	TGTGCCATCAAAGGGGGCACCTCTAATGAAAAACTGTTTTTT	CAIKGGTSNEKLFF
TRBV16	.	TRBJ1-2	.	TGTGCCAGCAGCCAAACCGGGAGCGGCTACACCTTC	CASSQTGSGYTF
TRBV27	.	TRBJ2-3	.	TGTGCCAGCAGGTGGTCCCTCTTGACGGGGCAGTATTTT	CASRWSLLTGQYF
TRBV28	TRBD1	TRBJ1-4	.	TGTGCCAGCAGTTTGGGACAGGGGGCTTGGTGGGAAAAACTGTTTTTT	CASSLGQGAWWEKLFF
TRBV7-9	.	TRBJ1-6	.	TGTGCCAGCAGCTTGGGTGGGACACAGGGCAATTCACCCCTCCACTTT	CASSLGGTQGNSPLHF
TRBV2	TRBD1	TRBJ2-7	.	TGTGCCGGAGATAGGACAGGGTCTTACGAGCAGTACTTC	CAGDRTGSYEQYF
TRBV28	.	TRBJ2-1	.	TGTGCCAGCAGTTTTTCGGGGGATGAGCAGTTCTTC	CASSFSGDEQFF
TRBV5-4	.	TRBJ2-2	.	TGTGCCAGCAGCTCACCCGGGGCCGGGGAGCTGTTTTTT	CASSSPGAGELFF
TRBV6-5	TRBD1	TRBJ2-1	.	TGTGCCAGCACGCAGGGGGCCTACAATGAGCAGTTCTTC	CASTQGAYNEQFF
TRBV7-2	TRBD1	TRBJ1-2	few	TGTGCCAGCAGCTCAACTGCCGGGACAGTCTATGGCTACACCTTC	CASSSTAGTVYGYTF
TRBV27	.	TRBJ2-7	.	TGTGCCAGCAGTTTTCAGCGAAGCTCCTACGAGCAGTACTTC	CASSFQRSSYEQYF
TRBV2	TRBD1	TRBJ2-2	.	TGTGCCAGCAGCTGGACAGGGGCCACCGGGGAGCTGTTTTTT	CASSWTGATGELFF
TRBV25-1	.	TRBJ2-3	.	TGTGCCAGCAGTGAAGGTTACTACACAGATACGCAGTATTTT	CASSEGYYTDTQYF
TRBV19	.	TRBJ1-4	.	TGTGCCAGTAGTCCTCGGACAGTGTCCCTTGCAACTAATGAAAAACTGTTTTTT	CASSPRTVSLATNEKLFF
TRBV4-1	.	TRBJ2-1	few	TGCGCCAGCAGCCAAATCTTCAATGAGCAGTTCTTC	CASSQIFNEQFF
TRBV13	.	TRBJ1-2	.	TGTGCCAGCAGCTTGGGGGCAGGCACTAACTATGGCTACACCTTC	CASSLGAGTNYGYTF
TRBV7-2	.	TRBJ1-2	.	TGTGCCAGCAGCTTAGGCCCGACGGGATATGGCTACACCTTC	CASSLGPTGYGYTF
TRBV6-1	TRBD2	TRBJ2-2	.	TGTGCCAGCAGTGTGGTAGCGGGATATATAAACACCGGGGAGCTGTTTTTT	CASSVVAGYINTGELFF
TRBV18	TRBD1	TRBJ1-4	.	TGTGCCAGCTCACCTTCTGGACAGGGGGGGAGTGAAAAACTGTTTTTT	CASSPSGQGGSEKLFF
TRBV27	.	TRBJ2-1	.	TGTGCCAGCAGTTCCCGCGTTGGTGTTTTACAGGAGCAGTTCTTC	CASSSRVGVLQEQFF
TRBV4-2	.	TRBJ1-1	.	TGTGCCAGCAGCCACGGAGGGTTTCTGAACACTGAAGCTTTCTTT	CASSHGGFLNTEAFF
TRBV4-1	.	TRBJ1-6	.	TGCGCCAGCAGCCAGGTGGCATGGGCTTCACCCCTCCACTTT	CASSQVAWASPLHF